This T cell receptor (beta chain) was observed in a study of blood T cell repertoires in COVID-19. On the study more broadly: In each case, the material was cDNA or gDNA derived from T cells, B-cell-depleted T cells, or PBMCs.

Those enrolled, adults aged 18 to 89 years, came from some 23 US areas. Participant-reported clinical history was the basis for cohort assignment. In the authors' workflow: Using reference gene primer amplification, nucleated cell counts were estimated. TCRdb's table, derived via immunoSEQ multiplex PCR, lists solely in-frame clones and lacks some. The DNA was the basis for D and trimming; V, J and clone size are from that table. The table includes roughly 200,000 clones, roughly 86% detected once. From germline, CDR1 is SGHRS and CDR2 YFSETQ. Trimming removed 6 bases at V and 4 bases at J, with 13 bases between. The CDR3 is 14 residues long.

The chain is built from TRBV5-1 and TRBJ2-2; perhaps TRBD2 as D (5 bases). The TCR originated in a woman aged 30 to 39 who had recovered from COVID-19. What was sequenced was PBMCs or T cells enriched from blood (not recorded which). Here the CDR3 DNA reads TGCGCCAGCATGGACTCTGGGATCACCGGGGAGCTGTTTTTT. Translated, it gives CASMDSGITGELFF.